This paragraph reports one T cell receptor beta chain. Sequenced by immunoSEQ multiplex PCR; TCRdb stores in-frame clones only, minus some. The data show fewer than 100,000 clones, roughly 86% seen once. This specimen comes from a study of cytotoxic CD8 clonotypes in ibrutinib-treated CLL. Background on the study: After median roughly 68 months, approximately 14 stayed in remission, about 12 progressed; responses around 25 partial, 2 complete.

The CDR3 spans 16 residues. The germline V and J ends were trimmed by 0 bases and 9 bases, with 16 bases remaining between them. Germline V lookup: CDR1 SGHRS, CDR2 YFSETQ. This clonotype originated in a human donor with chronic lymphocytic leukemia. The rearrangement links TRBV5-1 to TRBJ2-6; perhaps TRBD1 as D (5 bases). The sample here was PBMCs, taken before ibrutinib treatment. In DNA, the CDR3 is TGCGCCAGCAGCTTGGCCTATAGGGGCGATGTCAACGTCCTGACTTTC. Translated, it gives CASSLAYRGDVNVLTF.